The clone carrying this TCR beta chain has a handful of counts. What it binds is not known. Germline CDR1 reads SGHTA; CDR2 reads FQGNSA. The CDR3 covers 16 residues. The V gene lost 1 base and the J gene lost 0 bases, with 13 bases spanning the gap. The study ran its PCR with 60 Vbeta and 13 Jbeta primers. Generated by immunoSEQ multiplex PCR, the TCRdb table keeps only in-frame clones and is missing some. Seen here are 150,000 to 200,000 clones, around four fifths observed once, and the top ten hold roughly 1.5%. This sample stems from a study of cytomegalovirus exposure and HLA in healthy donors. Study-wide results and limits: Previously analyzed data showed that most TCR beta V segments were productive at a frequency of about 90% or about 30%.

The specimen was PBMCs. This clonotype originated in a man in his late teens or twenties in good health and CMV-seronegative. The rearrangement uses TRBV7-2 and TRBJ2-7, with D tentatively TRBD2 (5 bases). In nucleotides, the CDR3 is TGTGCCAGCAGCTTAGGGGCGGGCTTGAGCTCCTACGAGCAGTACTTC. Protein sequence: CASSLGAGLSSYEQYF.